Below, one TCR beta chain is given with its context. Antigen specificity is unknown. The sample belongs to a study of cytomegalovirus exposure and HLA in healthy donors. On the study more broadly: The 650 to 850 first-cohort repertoires and the 95 to 150 validation repertoires shared the same platform, a later analysis reported.

Study-level findings and limits: The study recorded 164 TCR beta chains that were cytomegalovirus-associated. Diagnosis of cytomegalovirus status made by the classifier reportedly showed high specificity and sensitivity.

Produced via immunoSEQ multiplex PCR; TCRdb's table is partial and in-frame only. Seen here are over 250,000 clones, roughly 90% observed once, and the top ten hold 1.2%. The CDR3 contains 14 residues. In germline, CDR1 is MNHNS, CDR2 SASEGT. After removal of 7 bases from V and 3 bases from J, the junction contained 8 bases not matched to a gene. It was the approximately 120-subject validation cohort, separate from the roughly 700-subject first cohort, to which the donors belonged. Sequenced: PBMCs. The TCR was taken from a woman aged 30 to 39 in good health and CMV-seropositive. The genes are TRBV6-1 and TRBJ2-7, with 8 bases that match TRBD1. The CDR3 DNA reads TGTGCCAGCACTCCGGACAGGGAGCGCTACGAGCAGTACTTC. Protein product: CASTPDRERYEQYF.